This TCR beta chain derives from a study of CD8 T cells in ankylosing spondylitis. Study-wide results and limits: Within ankylosing spondylitis blood, a TCR beta motif made up of fewer than ten highly homologous variants appeared to be characteristic. Reactive arthritis synovial fluid and blood were previously reported to contain some motif variants. Relatively rare in peripheral blood, disease-linked clones were also CD8+. According to the report, clones linked to the disease were significantly enriched in matched synovial fluid samples taken from ankylosing spondylitis patients.

About this clonotype itself: Its antigen is currently unknown.

Each CDR3 protein is one row after TCRdb ran MiXCR on the 5' RACE reads. This table holds about 27,000 distinct CDR3 sequences, over 7% found once. Germline CDR1 is SQVTM and CDR2 is ANQGSEA. The CDR3 contains 18 residues. Trimming cost V 1 base and J 2 bases, with 22 bases left between them. The chain couples TRBV29-1 to TRBJ2-3; tentatively, D is TRBD1 (5 bases). Input material: blood. The clonotype comes from a male donor with ankylosing spondylitis or in good health (not recorded which). The CDR3 nucleotides are TGCAGCGTTGAAGGTGGCGAGAGACAGAGAAAAACCACAGATACGCAGTATTTT. Residues: CSVEGGERQRKTTDTQYF.